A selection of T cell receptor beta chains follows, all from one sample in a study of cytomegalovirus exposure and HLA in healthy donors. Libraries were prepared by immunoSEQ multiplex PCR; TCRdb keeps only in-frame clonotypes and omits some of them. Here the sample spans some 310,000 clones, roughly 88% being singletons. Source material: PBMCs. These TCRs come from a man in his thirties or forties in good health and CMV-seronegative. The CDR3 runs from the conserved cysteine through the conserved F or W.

CASSIQGYTYNEQFF	TRBJ2-1	TRBV19
CASSVLAGERTDTQYF	TRBJ2-3	TRBV9
CASSQERATNTGELFF	TRBJ2-2	TRBV6-6
CASSVDGTEAFF	TRBJ1-1	TRBV9
CASSQDTASVRGRYGYTF	TRBJ1-2	TRBV4-2
CASSWGTGEAGELFF	TRBJ2-2	TRBV11-3
CSASPLKRGAVETQYF	TRBJ2-5	TRBV29-1
CASSSTSGGFNEQFF	TRBJ2-1	TRBV11-3
CASSARQVSADTEAFF	TRBJ1-1	TRBV25-1
CASSLIPPGHEQFF	TRBJ2-1	TRBV7-9
CASSLAVREPYGYTF	TRBJ1-2	TRBV27
CASSVREYNEKLFF	TRBJ1-4	TRBV9
CASSQDPPAGSSSYEQYF	TRBJ2-7	TRBV4-1
CASSQDQGGSNYGYTF	TRBJ1-2	TRBV4-1
CASSMGQDTDTQYF	TRBJ2-3	TRBV19
CASAKETGYNEKLFF	TRBJ1-4	TRBV9
CASSSGLAGYANTGELFF	TRBJ2-2	TRBV5-6
CASSYSGFATRNTIYF	TRBJ1-3	TRBV6-5
CASSWSGFSNTEAFF	TRBJ1-1	TRBV11-2
CASKEKGQGNEKLFF	TRBJ1-4	TRBV27
CASSAPEVRGPDTQYF	TRBJ2-3	TRBV9
CASHPGGLTEAFF	TRBJ1-1	TRBV25-1
CASSQVRTGIVVKGYTF	TRBJ1-2	TRBV4-1
CAWSVRQDTEAFF	TRBJ1-1	TRBV30
CASSQEQGIVSPLHF	TRBJ1-6	TRBV4-1
CASSQEPLAGVNGELFF	TRBJ2-2	TRBV4-1
CASSVGHEGSANVLTF	TRBJ2-6	TRBV19
CATSRDTGGKYGYTF	TRBJ1-2	TRBV15
CASVKRRQKTTGELFF	TRBJ2-2	TRBV21-1
CASSTGDYEQYF	TRBJ2-7	TRBV5-6
CASSLTVGAVNTEAFF	TRBJ1-1	TRBV13
CASSIQGGNQPQHF	TRBJ1-5	TRBV21-1
CASSVVASGGAAETQYF	TRBJ2-5	TRBV9
CASSLPLVYETQYF	TRBJ2-5	TRBV7-2
CASSPPGADTQYF	TRBJ2-3	TRBV18
CASSPPAFPRTGRNNQPQHF	TRBJ1-5	TRBV5-1
CSVERQGPYEQYF	TRBJ2-7	TRBV29-1
CASSEEGGTDTQYF	TRBJ2-3	TRBV6-4
CASSEYAPGTGSGYTF	TRBJ1-2	TRBV25-1
CASAGGQETQYF	TRBJ2-5	TRBV4-1
CASSPHTGGYEQYF	TRBJ2-7	TRBV27
CASSDNSYEQYF	TRBJ2-7	TRBV2
CASSSGTGGIGELFF	TRBJ2-2	TRBV5-6
CASSFYTSSPLHF	TRBJ1-6	TRBV5-8
CASSLGTLGNTIYF	TRBJ1-3	TRBV5-1
CASSAHDSYEQYF	TRBJ2-7	TRBV2